One and the same sample provided the 22 T cell receptor beta chains below, sequenced in a study of T cell responses to AZD1222 COVID-19 vaccine. Profiled with immunoSEQ multiplex PCR; TCRdb holds only in-frame clones, not every one. The sample records 180,000 or so clones, 94% being singletons. Sequenced material: peripheral blood, taken on day 0 of AZD1222 vaccination. All receptors come from an adult in good health.

The V gene is TRBV6-1, the J gene TRBJ1-1; a weak D match, TRBD1 (5 bases). V was pared by 3 bases and J by 0 bases, with 8 bases between. Germline CDR1 MNHNS, CDR2 SASEGT. This CDR3 comprises 14 residues. The CDR3 nucleotides read TGTGCCAGCAGTGAGGAGACAGTGAACACTGAAGCTTTCTTT. Residues: CASSEETVNTEAFF.

The J gene is TRBJ1-2, the V gene TRBV6-5; no firm D call. Germline V gene lookup returns CDR1 MNHEY and CDR2 SVGAGI. Between the trimmed V and J ends, which lost 7 bases and 4 bases, there was a span of 7 bases. The CDR3 length is 11 residues. DNA of the CDR3: TGTGCCAGCATTGGGGTCTATGGCTACACCTTC. Encoded protein: CASIGVYGYTF.

This sequence joins TRBV6-5 and TRBJ1-3; no definite D call. The CDR3 extends over 14 amino acids. V was shortened by 5 bases and J by 7 bases, with 15 bases between the two germline ends. CDR1 is MNHEY and CDR2 is SVGAGI in the germline V gene. The CDR3 sequence is CASSTGGLGNTIYF. Written as DNA, the CDR3 is TGTGCCAGCAGTACCGGAGGCTTAGGGAACACCATATATTTT.

The chain joins TRBV10-3 to TRBJ2-3, with 7 positions matching TRBD2. The CDR3 has 13 residues. In germline, CDR1 is ENHRY, CDR2 SYGVKD. The V segment lost 4 bases and the J segment 4 bases; nucleotides outside the gene matches: 2. The CDR3 reads CAISGGGSDTQYF. CDR3 DNA: TGTGCCATCAGTGGGGGGGGGTCAGATACGCAGTATTTT.

The gene calls are TRBV3-1 (or the pseudogene TRBV3-2) and TRBJ2-5; TRBD2 agrees at 13 bases. The CDR3 totals 17 residues. Looked up from germline, CDR1 is LGHDT and CDR2 is YNNKEL (reference sequence). V shed 1 base and J 5 bases; nucleotides not matched to a gene: 7. CDR3 sequence: CASSQVTSGRAGETQYF. The CDR3 DNA follows: TGTGCCAGCAGCCAAGTAACTAGCGGGAGGGCCGGGGAGACCCAGTACTTC.

This clone was picked up one time. Other DNA sequences in the same sample also yield this CDR3. This chain uses TRBV21-1 with TRBJ1-5. TRBV21-1 is an annotated pseudogene. This CDR3 is 12 amino acids long. The CDR3 reads CASSNSNQPQHF. The CDR3 region has the DNA TGTGCCAGCAGCAATAGCAATCAGCCCCAGCATTTT.

The J gene is TRBJ1-4, the V gene TRBV5-1, with TRBD1 as a possible D gene (6 bases). The V gene's germline CDR1 is SGHRS and CDR2 YFSETQ. The CDR3 consists of 16 residues. V lost 4 bases and J lost 4, with 17 bases in between. The CDR3 DNA follows: TGCGCCAGCAGCCCCGCTAGTCAGGGGAATAATGAAAAACTGTTTTTT. It is translated as CASSPASQGNNEKLFF. Filled out from reference TRBV5-1 and TRBJ1-4, the complete variable domain reads KAGVTQTPRYLIKTRGQQVTLSCSPISGHRSVSWYQQTPGQGLQFLFEYFSETQRNKGNFPGRFSGRQFSNSRSEMNVSTLELGDSALYLCASSPASQGNNEKLFFGSGTQLSVL.

The chain links TRBV12-5 to TRBJ1-5; D is unresolved. This CDR3 spans 14 amino acids. CDR1 LGHNT and CDR2 FRNRAP come from the germline V gene. Trimming cost V 5 bases and J 5 bases, with 13 bases left between them. CDR3 protein: CASGPGGWDQPQHF. The CDR3 DNA reads TGTGCTAGTGGTCCGGGAGGCTGGGATCAGCCCCAGCATTTT.

V usage is TRBV19 and J usage is TRBJ2-7, with D perhaps TRBD1 (5 bases). V was shortened by 3 bases and J by 3 bases, with 15 bases between the two germline ends. This CDR3 has 15 residues. Per germline, CDR1 LNHDA and CDR2 SQIVND (reference sequence). Here the CDR3 DNA reads TGTGCCAGTAGTATCGGGCAGGGTAGTCTCTACGAGCAGTACTTC. Amino acids: CASSIGQGSLYEQYF.

This chain joins TRBV10-3 and TRBJ1-2, with D unclear. The CDR3 covers 16 residues. Per the germline V gene, CDR1 is ENHRY and CDR2 is SYGVKD. The V and J ends lost 1 base and 6 bases respectively, with 18 bases between them. The CDR3 here is CAISELGGSPSHGYTF. The CDR3 nucleotides are TGTGCCATCAGTGAGTTGGGAGGGAGTCCTAGCCATGGCTACACCTTC.

This clone came up once. This chain joins TRBV12-3 or TRBV12-4 and TRBJ1-2; possibly TRBD1 for D (5 bases). The V and J ends lost 6 bases and 8 bases respectively, with 13 bases between them. This CDR3 is built from 12 residues. The chain's CDR3 is CASSSQGGGYTF. CDR3 sequence (DNA): TGTGCCAGCAGCTCCCAGGGTGGAGGCTACACCTTC.

The J gene is TRBJ2-2, the V gene TRBV30; D unclear. The CDR3 has 11 amino acids. With 3 bases removed from V and 8 bases from J, the gap between germline ends came to 7 bases. Germline CDR1 and CDR2: GTSNPN and SVGIG (reference sequence). The CDR3 nucleotides read TGTGCCTGGAGCGGTGGAGGGGAGCTGTTTTTT. Encoded protein: CAWSGGGELFF.

The chain has TRBV30 and TRBJ2-1; D tentatively reads TRBD1 or TRBD2 (5 bases each). Trimming cost V 3 bases and J 15 bases, with 24 bases left between them. This CDR3 is built from 14 residues. Germline V gene sequence: CDR1 GTSNPN, CDR2 SVGIG (reference sequence). Written as DNA, the CDR3 is TGTGCCTGGAGCGGTCCCATGGCTTGGGGGATCGGGTTCTTC. It translates to CAWSGPMAWGIGFF. The whole variable domain, remainder taken from reference TRBV30 and TRBJ2-1, is SQTIHQWPATLVQPVGSPLSLECTVEGTSNPNLYWYRQAAGRGLQLLFYSVGIGQISSEVPQNLSASRPQDRQFILSSKKLLLSDSGFYLCAWSGPMAWGIGFFGPGTRLTVL.

Only one count was recorded for this clone. The rearrangement links TRBV5-1 to TRBJ1-2; 7 nucleotides agree with TRBD1. The CDR3 loop spans 14 amino acids. In germline, CDR1 is SGHRS, CDR2 YFSETQ. Trimming cost V 0 bases and J 4 bases; bases outside gene matches: 3. The chain's CDR3 is CASSLEGAVYGYTF. Written as DNA, the CDR3 is TGCGCCAGCAGCTTGGAGGGGGCGGTCTATGGCTACACCTTC.

V is TRBV5-4 and J is TRBJ1-1; maybe TRBD1 (5 bases). This CDR3 has 15 amino acids. Germline-derived CDR1 and CDR2 are SGHNT and YYREEE (reference sequence). V was pared by 2 bases and J by 4 bases, with 15 bases between. The CDR3 nucleotides are TGTGCCAGCAGCTTTGACGGGGGTCGAGGCACTGAAGCTTTCTTT. It specifies CASSFDGGRGTEAFF.

This clone came up once. The chain carries TRBV14 and TRBJ1-1, with a weak D call TRBD1 (6 bases). The V end was cut by 6 bases, the J end by 0 bases, with 14 bases between. The V gene's germline CDR1 is SGHDN and CDR2 FVKESK. This CDR3 comprises 15 residues. The CDR3 nucleotides read TGTGCCAGCAGAAAAACAGGGACGTTGAACACTGAAGCTTTCTTT. Its translation: CASRKTGTLNTEAFF.

The chain joins TRBV2 to TRBJ2-2; D unresolved. The germline V gene encodes CDR1 SNHLY and CDR2 FYNNEI. The CDR3 spans 16 residues. Trimming took off 7 bases at V and 5 bases at J, with 20 bases between the two ends. The CDR3: CASMGRPLGSTGELFF. CDR3 DNA: TGTGCCAGCATGGGCAGACCCCTAGGGTCGACCGGGGAGCTGTTTTTT.

The chain carries TRBV5-5 and TRBJ1-5; TRBD1 agrees at 7 bases. Germline V CDR1 and CDR2: SGHKS, YYEKEE (reference sequence). The CDR3 is 15 residues long. V dropped 4 bases and J dropped 4; count of bases not matched to a gene: 8. CDR3 nucleotide sequence: TGTGCCAGCAGCCCCTTAGGGACAGTTAATCAGCCCCAGCATTTT. It is translated as CASSPLGTVNQPQHF.

The J gene is TRBJ2-1, the V gene TRBV19, with 11 bases that match TRBD2. Losses at the gene ends were 10 bases for V and 5 bases for J; bases not matched to a gene: 10. This CDR3 is built from 15 residues. Germline loops: CDR1 LNHDA, CDR2 SQIVND (reference sequence). CDR3 region: CATKTGTSGHNEQFF. The CDR3 region has the DNA TGTGCCACTAAGACCGGGACTAGCGGTCACAATGAGCAGTTCTTC.

The J gene is TRBJ1-1, the V gene TRBV9, with D unclear. V dropped 0 bases and J dropped 4 bases, with 10 bases sitting between them. Germline lookup yields CDR1 SGDLS and CDR2 YYNGEE. The CDR3 runs 14 residues. The CDR3 nucleotides read TGTGCCAGCAGCGTAGGTGGGCATGGCACTGAAGCTTTCTTT. Its translation: CASSVGGHGTEAFF.

V gene TRBV11-2 combines with J gene TRBJ2-2; perhaps D is TRBD1 or TRBD2 (5 bases each). V lost 6 bases and J lost 3, with 20 bases in between. CDR3 length: 17 residues. In germline, CDR1 is SGHAT, CDR2 FQNNGV. CDR3 in amino acids: CASRHLAARGDTGELFF. The CDR3 DNA sequence: TGTGCCAGCAGACACTTGGCGGCTAGAGGGGACACCGGGGAGCTGTTTTTT. Full variable domain (rest looked up from reference TRBV11-2 and TRBJ2-2): EAGVAQSPRYKIIEKRQSVAFWCNPISGHATLYWYQQILGQGPKLLIQFQNNGVVDDSQLPKDRFSAERLKGVDSTLKIQPAKLEDSAVYLCASRHLAARGDTGELFFGEGSRLTVL.

The chain uses TRBV28 and TRBJ1-1; D not resolved. In germline, CDR1 is MDHEN, CDR2 SYDVKM. V dropped 11 bases and J dropped 7 bases, with 20 bases sitting between them. The length of the CDR3 is 13 residues. CDR3: CASQDGLGDEAFF. As DNA, the CDR3 is TGTGCCTCCCAAGATGGCCTCGGGGATGAAGCTTTCTTT.